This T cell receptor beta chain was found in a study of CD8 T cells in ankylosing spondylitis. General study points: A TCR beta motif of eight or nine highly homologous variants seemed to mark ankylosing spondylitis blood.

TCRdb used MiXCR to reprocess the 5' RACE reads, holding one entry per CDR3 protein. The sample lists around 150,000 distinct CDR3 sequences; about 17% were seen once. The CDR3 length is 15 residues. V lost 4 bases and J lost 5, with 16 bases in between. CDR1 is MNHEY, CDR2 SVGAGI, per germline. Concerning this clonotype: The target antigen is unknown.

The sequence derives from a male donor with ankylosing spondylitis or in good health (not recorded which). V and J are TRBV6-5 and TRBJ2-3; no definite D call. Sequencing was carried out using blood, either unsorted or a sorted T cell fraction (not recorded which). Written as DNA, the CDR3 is TGTGCCAGCAGTTTTTTAGTCGGGTCTCTAGATACGCAGTATTTT. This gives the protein CASSFLVGSLDTQYF.